This T cell receptor (beta chain) was observed in a study of CD8 T cells in ankylosing spondylitis. Study-level points and caveats: What seemed typical of ankylosing spondylitis blood was a TCR beta motif built from roughly 8 highly homologous variants.

The CDR3 has 13 residues. From germline, CDR1 is MRHNA and CDR2 SNTAGT. The V end was cut by 2 bases, the J end by 0 bases, with 4 bases between. As the method for making TCR beta libraries, quantitative 5'-RACE with molecular barcodes was used. One entry per CDR3 protein, called by TCRdb with MiXCR from the 5' RACE reads. Of approximately 500,000 distinct CDR3 sequences listed, over 9.5% are singletons. On this clonotype itself: No antigen is known for it.

This sequence was found in a male donor with ankylosing spondylitis. Specimen: blood, either unsorted or a sorted T cell fraction (not recorded which). This chain uses TRBV6-4 with TRBJ1-1; D gene uncertain. The CDR3 reads CASSDGMNTEAFF. The CDR3 DNA follows: TGTGCCAGCAGTGACGGTATGAACACTGAAGCTTTCTTT.